The 9 T cell receptor beta chains in this list originate from one sample, sequenced in a study of T-cell memory formation after mild COVID-19. TCRdb independently ran MiXCR on the 5' RACE reads; one entry per CDR3 protein. This sample carries about 560,000 distinct CDR3 sequences, roughly 17% of them seen once, and the ten largest clones take less than 10%. The source material was PBMCs or a T cell subset sorted from them (not recorded which). All receptors come from an adult woman who had mild COVID-19 (a few samples of this study predate the infection). Cell type and time point are not known.

The chain couples TRBV7-9 to TRBJ1-1, with D unresolved. Trimming removed 5 bases at V and 5 bases at J, with 15 bases between. Per germline, CDR1 SEHNR and CDR2 FQNEAQ (reference sequence). CDR3 size: 14 residues. The CDR3 coding sequence is TGTGCCAGCAGCCCTGGACTATATCCGACTGAAGCTTTCTTT. Translation gives CASSPGLYPTEAFF.

This clonotype turned up a few times. The chain is built from TRBV4-1 and TRBJ1-4; D is undetermined. V lost 0 bases and J lost 8, with 4 bases in between. There are 12 residues in the CDR3. Germline CDR1 and CDR2: MGHRA and YSYEKL. The CDR3 bases are TGCGCCAGCAGCCAAGATCACGAAAAACTGTTTTTT. It specifies CASSQDHEKLFF.

The J gene is TRBJ2-7, the V gene TRBV5-1; D is possibly TRBD1 (6 bases). Trimming left V 1 base short and J 3 bases short, with 17 bases between. The germline gives CDR1 SGHRS, CDR2 YFSETQ. CDR3 length: 16 residues. CDR3 bases: TGCGCCAGCAGCTTGTCAGCCTCGGGACAAAACTACGAGCAGTACTTC. It translates to CASSLSASGQNYEQYF.

This clonotype occurred many times. The chain uses TRBV5-1 and TRBJ1-1, with 12 positions matching TRBD1. CDR3 length: 16 residues. Looked up from germline, CDR1 is SGHRS and CDR2 is YFSETQ. Germline trimming cut 0 bases from V and 5 bases from J; bases unmatched to any gene: 5. The CDR3 spells CASSLVMGQGATEAFF. In DNA, the CDR3 is TGCGCCAGCAGCTTGGTAATGGGACAGGGGGCTACTGAAGCTTTCTTT.

The V and J genes are TRBV3-1 and TRBJ2-7; tentatively, D is TRBD1 or TRBD2 (5 bases each). This CDR3 is 17 amino acids long. V was cut by 0 bases and J by 2 bases, with 17 bases left in between. Germline CDR1 and CDR2: LGHDT and YNNKEL (reference sequence). The DNA of the CDR3 is TGTGCCAGCAGCCAAGAACTCGACGGGACGCGGACCTACGAGCAGTACTTC. It encodes CASSQELDGTRTYEQYF.

This chain uses TRBV27 with TRBJ2-2; 11 bases are a match to TRBD2. Per germline, CDR1 MNHEY and CDR2 SMNVEV (reference sequence). J lost 2 bases, V lost 3 bases, and 8 bases had no gene match. The CDR3 is made up of 18 amino acids. The CDR3 loop reads CASSFLAGGYGNTGELFF. CDR3 sequence (DNA): TGTGCCAGCAGTTTTCTAGCGGGAGGTTACGGTAACACCGGGGAGCTGTTTTTT.

The chain recombines TRBV4-3 with TRBJ1-4, with 10 bases matching TRBD1. The CDR3 spans 13 residues. V lost 8 bases, J lost 7 bases, and 4 bases stayed unmatched. CDR1 LGHNA and CDR2 YSLEER come from the germline V gene. The CDR3 nucleotides read TGCGCCAGCGGCGGACAGGGGGGTGAAAAACTGTTTTTT. It is translated as CASGGQGGEKLFF.

J is TRBJ1-1 and V is TRBV2; no reliable D call. V dropped 6 bases and J dropped 4 bases, with 15 bases sitting between them. Germline CDR1 and CDR2: SNHLY and FYNNEI. The CDR3 length is 14 residues. The CDR3 DNA is TGTGCCAGCAGCAGTATCACCTCGGGCACTGAAGCTTTCTTT. It encodes CASSSITSGTEAFF. Full variable domain (missing parts from reference TRBV2 and TRBJ1-1): EPEVTQTPSHQVTQMGQEVILRCVPISNHLYFYWYRQILGQKVEFLVSFYNNEISEKSEIFDDQFSVERPDGSNFTLKIRSTKLEDSAMYFCASSSITSGTEAFFGQGTRLTVV.

J is TRBJ2-7 and V is TRBV20-1; 7 nucleotides match TRBD1. Germline trimming cut 6 bases from V and 1 base from J; bases unmatched to any gene: 6. The CDR3 length is 13 residues. The germline V gene encodes CDR1 DFQATT and CDR2 SNEGSKA (reference sequence). The CDR3 nucleotides are TGCAGTGCAACCGACAGGGTGTCCTACGAGCAGTACTTC. This translates into CSATDRVSYEQYF.